These T cell receptor beta chains were read from a single sample in a study of CXCR3-negative and CXCR3-positive naive CD8 T cells. TCRdb reworked the 5' RACE reads into one entry per CDR3 protein, no DNA. This sample contains around 110,000 distinct CDR3 sequences. Specimen: naive CXCR3+ CD8+ T cells from blood. The receptors come from a human donor in good health. Some clones in this sample may be carry-over from other donors' samples. CDR3s include the opening cysteine and the closing phenylalanine or tryptophan. Each record gives: J gene, V gene, CDR3 protein.

TRBJ2-1 | TRBV5-6 | CASSMGGIGAEQFF
TRBJ2-3 | TRBV12-3/TRBV12-4 | CASSFVRPKANTQYF
TRBJ1-1 | TRBV7-3 | CASSRGRNTEAFF
TRBJ2-7 | TRBV9 | CASSVAGGTYEQYF
TRBJ2-7 | TRBV11-2 | CASSPSSALPYEQYF
TRBJ1-2 | TRBV7-6 | CASSLVGVPYGYTF
TRBJ2-5 | TRBV21-1 | CASSKDPGAKETQYF
TRBJ1-2 | TRBV25-1 | CASAGGRNYGYTF
TRBJ2-2 | TRBV29-1 | CSGMATNTGELFF
TRBJ2-2 | TRBV14 | CASYQDSGYTGELFF
TRBJ2-7 | TRBV19 | CASSIAGGYYEQYF
TRBJ2-1 | TRBV7-9 | CASSLAEGQGTYNEQFF
TRBJ2-7 | TRBV10-3 | CASTTPGQFYEQYF
TRBJ2-5 | TRBV5-1 | CASSPAPGGSGETQYF
TRBJ2-1 | TRBV29-1 | CSVEDPTTSGVYNEQFF
TRBJ2-1 | TRBV29-1 | CSVEGTGMAERFF
TRBJ1-1 | TRBV7-9 | CASSLAIPNTEAFF
TRBJ2-7 | TRBV29-1 | CSAKGGQGEQYF
TRBJ1-2 | TRBV20-1 | CSARPILDRGSDYGYTF
TRBJ2-1 | TRBV7-6 | CASASGGKGDEQFF
TRBJ2-7 | TRBV29-1 | CSVNVLGDEQYF
TRBJ2-5 | TRBV7-9 | CASSRPWPLGETQYF
TRBJ2-6 | TRBV12-3/TRBV12-4 | CASSPTGGSGANVLTF
TRBJ2-3 | TRBV7-3 | CASSLGGRSTDTQYF
TRBJ1-1 | TRBV29-1 | CSVEASGDTEAFF
TRBJ1-1 | TRBV29-1 | CSVEGSDGRTEAFF
TRBJ1-1 | TRBV7-6 | CASSKALGGTEAFF
TRBJ2-5 | TRBV7-9 | CASSLRTGYQETQYF
TRBJ2-3 | TRBV29-1 | CSVDGTSGRWGTDTQYF
TRBJ2-3 | TRBV29-1 | CSVGENRVEMDTQYF
TRBJ1-4 | TRBV7-6 | CASSPAVGTNEKLFF
TRBJ2-3 | TRBV6-5 | CASKNWGTDMDTQYF
TRBJ2-7 | TRBV5-1 | CASSLAGTPYEQYF
TRBJ1-2 | TRBV9 | CASSVGQEPYGYTF
TRBJ2-5 | TRBV11-2 | CASSYGAGGDEETQYF
TRBJ2-7 | TRBV7-9 | CASSSGLGTYEQYF
TRBJ2-7 | TRBV4-3 | CASSHGTGGGQQYF
TRBJ1-4 | TRBV4-3 | CASSQDPGGRNEKLFF
TRBJ2-7 | TRBV7-6 | CASSLGQGLYEQYF
TRBJ2-7 | TRBV7-6 | CASSTRDRSYEQYF
TRBJ2-7 | TRBV7-8 | CASSLGSTYEQYF
TRBJ1-3 | TRBV29-1 | CSVEDPQGGPQDTIYF
TRBJ2-3 | TRBV27 | CASSSPPTSGRGDTQYF
TRBJ1-5 | TRBV12-3/TRBV12-4 | CASSLGDRDLRRSNQPQHF